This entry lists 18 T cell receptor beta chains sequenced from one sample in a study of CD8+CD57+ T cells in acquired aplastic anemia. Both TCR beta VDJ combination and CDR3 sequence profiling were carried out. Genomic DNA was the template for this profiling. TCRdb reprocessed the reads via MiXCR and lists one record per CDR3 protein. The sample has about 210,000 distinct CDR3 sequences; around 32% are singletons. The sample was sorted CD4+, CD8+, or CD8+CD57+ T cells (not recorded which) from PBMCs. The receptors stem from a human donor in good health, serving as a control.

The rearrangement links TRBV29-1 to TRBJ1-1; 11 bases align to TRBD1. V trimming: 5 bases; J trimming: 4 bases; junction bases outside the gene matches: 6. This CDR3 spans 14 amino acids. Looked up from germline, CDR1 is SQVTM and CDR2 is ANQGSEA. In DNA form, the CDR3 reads TGCAGCGTTCTCGGAGGGACAGGGGGCACTGAAGCTTTCTTT. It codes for CSVLGGTGGTEAFF.

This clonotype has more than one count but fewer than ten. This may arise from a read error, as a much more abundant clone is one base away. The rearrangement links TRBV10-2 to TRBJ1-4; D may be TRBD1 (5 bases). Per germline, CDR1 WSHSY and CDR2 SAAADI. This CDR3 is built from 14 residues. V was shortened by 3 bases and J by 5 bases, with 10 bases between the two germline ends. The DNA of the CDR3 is TGCGCCAGCAGTGAAGCAGGGTCAAATGAAAAACTGTTTTTT. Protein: CASSEAGSNEKLFF.

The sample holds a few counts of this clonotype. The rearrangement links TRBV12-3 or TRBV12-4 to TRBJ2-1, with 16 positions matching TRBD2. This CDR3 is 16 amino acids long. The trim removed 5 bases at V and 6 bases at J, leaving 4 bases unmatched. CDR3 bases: TGTGCCAGCAGTCCGGGACTAGCGGGAGGGGGCAATGAGCAGTTCTTC. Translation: CASSPGLAGGGNEQFF.

This CDR3 is CASSWGLAGTDTQYF. The CDR3 region has the DNA TGCGCCAGCTCATGGGGACTAGCTGGGACAGATACGCAGTATTTT. V and J are TRBV5-1 and TRBJ2-3; TRBD2 matches 9 bases. The CDR3 length is 15 residues. The germline CDR1 and CDR2 sequences are SGHRS and YFSETQ. J was trimmed by 3 bases and V by 7 bases; bases with no gene match: 9.

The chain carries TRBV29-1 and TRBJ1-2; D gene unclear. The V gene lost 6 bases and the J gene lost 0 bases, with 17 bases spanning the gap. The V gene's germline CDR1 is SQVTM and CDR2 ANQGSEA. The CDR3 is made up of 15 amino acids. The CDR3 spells CSVAIFLCANYGYTF. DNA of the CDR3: TGCAGCGTGGCTATATTCTTATGTGCTAACTATGGCTACACCTTC.

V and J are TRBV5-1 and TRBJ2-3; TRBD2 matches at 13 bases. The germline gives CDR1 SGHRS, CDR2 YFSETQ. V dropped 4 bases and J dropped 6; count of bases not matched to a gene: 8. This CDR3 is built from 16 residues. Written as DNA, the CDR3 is TGCGCCAGCAGCACACTGACTAGCGGGGGGTGGGATACGCAGTATTTT. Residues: CASSTLTSGGWDTQYF. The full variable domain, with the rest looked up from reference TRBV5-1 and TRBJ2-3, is KAGVTQTPRYLIKTRGQQVTLSCSPISGHRSVSWYQQTPGQGLQFLFEYFSETQRNKGNFPGRFSGRQFSNSRSEMNVSTLELGDSALYLCASSTLTSGGWDTQYFGPGTRLTVL.

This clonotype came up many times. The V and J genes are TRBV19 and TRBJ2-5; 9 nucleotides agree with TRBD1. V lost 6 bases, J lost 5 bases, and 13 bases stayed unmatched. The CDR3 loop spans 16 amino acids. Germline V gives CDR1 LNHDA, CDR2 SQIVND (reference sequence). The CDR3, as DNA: TGTGCCAGTAGACGGTCCGCGGGACAGGGTGGTGAGACCCAGTACTTC. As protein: CASRRSAGQGGETQYF.

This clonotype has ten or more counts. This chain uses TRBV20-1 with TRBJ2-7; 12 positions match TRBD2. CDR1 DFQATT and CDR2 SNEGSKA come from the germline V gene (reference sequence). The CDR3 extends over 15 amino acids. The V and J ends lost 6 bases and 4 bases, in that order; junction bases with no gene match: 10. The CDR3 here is CSARTSGRSPYEQYF. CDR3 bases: TGCAGTGCAAGAACTAGCGGGAGGTCCCCATACGAGCAGTACTTC.

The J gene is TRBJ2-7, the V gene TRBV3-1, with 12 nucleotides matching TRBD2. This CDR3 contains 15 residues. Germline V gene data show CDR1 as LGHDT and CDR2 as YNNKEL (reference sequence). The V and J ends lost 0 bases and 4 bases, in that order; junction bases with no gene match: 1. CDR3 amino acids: CASSQDGTSGYEQYF. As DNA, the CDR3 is TGTGCCAGCAGCCAAGATGGGACTAGCGGGTACGAGCAGTACTTC.

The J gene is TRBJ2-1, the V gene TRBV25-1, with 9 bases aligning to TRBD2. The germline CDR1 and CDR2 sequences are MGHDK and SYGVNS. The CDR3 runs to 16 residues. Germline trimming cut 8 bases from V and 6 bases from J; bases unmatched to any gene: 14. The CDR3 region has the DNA TGTGCCAGCCGTACCAATATAGCGGGGGAAATCAATGAGCAGTTCTTC. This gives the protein CASRTNIAGEINEQFF.

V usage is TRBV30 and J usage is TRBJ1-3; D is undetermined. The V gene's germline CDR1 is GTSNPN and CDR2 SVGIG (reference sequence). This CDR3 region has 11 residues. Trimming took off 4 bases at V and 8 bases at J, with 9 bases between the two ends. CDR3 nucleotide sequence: TGTGCCTGGAATTTCGCGGACACCATATATTTT. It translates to CAWNFADTIYF.

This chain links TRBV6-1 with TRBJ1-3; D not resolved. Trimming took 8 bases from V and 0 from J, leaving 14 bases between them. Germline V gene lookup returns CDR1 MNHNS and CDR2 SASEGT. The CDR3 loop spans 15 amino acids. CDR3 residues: CASFRGSDSGNTIYF. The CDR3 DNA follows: TGTGCCAGCTTTCGCGGGAGTGACTCTGGAAACACCATATATTTT.

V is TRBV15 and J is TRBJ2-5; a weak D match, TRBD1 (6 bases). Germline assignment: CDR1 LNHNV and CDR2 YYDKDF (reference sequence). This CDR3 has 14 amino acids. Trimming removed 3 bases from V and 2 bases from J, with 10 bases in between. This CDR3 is CATSRDSPQETQYF. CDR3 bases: TGTGCCACCAGCAGGGACAGCCCTCAAGAGACCCAGTACTTC.

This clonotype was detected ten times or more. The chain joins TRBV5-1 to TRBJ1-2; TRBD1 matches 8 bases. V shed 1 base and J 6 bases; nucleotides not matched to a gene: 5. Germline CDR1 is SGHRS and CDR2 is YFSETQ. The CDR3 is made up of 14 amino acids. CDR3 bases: TGCGCCAGCAGCTTGTGGCAGGGGGCGCATGGCTACACCTTC. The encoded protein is CASSLWQGAHGYTF.

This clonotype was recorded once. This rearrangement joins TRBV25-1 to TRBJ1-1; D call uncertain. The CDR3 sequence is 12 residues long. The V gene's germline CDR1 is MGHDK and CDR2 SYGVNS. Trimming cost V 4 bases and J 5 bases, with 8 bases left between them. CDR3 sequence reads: CASSAGLTEAFF. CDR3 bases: TGTGCCAGCAGTGCCGGACTTACTGAAGCTTTCTTT.

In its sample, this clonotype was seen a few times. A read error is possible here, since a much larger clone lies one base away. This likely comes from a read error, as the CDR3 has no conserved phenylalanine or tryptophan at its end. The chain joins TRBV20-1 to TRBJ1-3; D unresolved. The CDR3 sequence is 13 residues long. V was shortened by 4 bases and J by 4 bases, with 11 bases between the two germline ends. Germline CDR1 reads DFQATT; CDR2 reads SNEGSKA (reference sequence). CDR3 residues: CSATDSVGNTIYS. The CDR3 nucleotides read TGCAGTGCTACGGACTCAGTGGGAAACACCATATATTCT.

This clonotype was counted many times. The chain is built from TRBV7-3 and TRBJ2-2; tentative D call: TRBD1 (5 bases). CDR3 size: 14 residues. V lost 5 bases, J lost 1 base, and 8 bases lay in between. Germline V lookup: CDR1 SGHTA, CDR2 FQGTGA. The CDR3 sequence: CASSPQGNTGELFF. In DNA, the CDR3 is TGTGCCAGCAGCCCCCAGGGGAACACCGGGGAGCTGTTTTTT.

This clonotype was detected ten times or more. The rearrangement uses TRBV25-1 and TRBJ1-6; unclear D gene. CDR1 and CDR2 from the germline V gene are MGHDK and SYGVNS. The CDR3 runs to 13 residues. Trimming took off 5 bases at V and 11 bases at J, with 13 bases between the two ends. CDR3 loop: CASSSSILPPLHF. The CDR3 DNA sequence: TGTGCCAGCAGTTCGTCCATCCTTCCACCCCTCCACTTT.